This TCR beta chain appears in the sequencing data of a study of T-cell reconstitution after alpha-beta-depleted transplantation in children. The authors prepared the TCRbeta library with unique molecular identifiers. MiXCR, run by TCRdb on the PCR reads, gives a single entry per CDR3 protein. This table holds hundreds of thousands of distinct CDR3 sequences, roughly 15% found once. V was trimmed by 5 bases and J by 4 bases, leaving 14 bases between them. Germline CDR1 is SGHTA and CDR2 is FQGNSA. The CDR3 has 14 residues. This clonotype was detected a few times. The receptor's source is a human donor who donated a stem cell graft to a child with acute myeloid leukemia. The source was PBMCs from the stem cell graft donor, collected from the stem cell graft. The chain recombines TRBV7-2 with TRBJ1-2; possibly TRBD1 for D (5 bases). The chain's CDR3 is CASSQPEGSYGYTF. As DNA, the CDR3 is TGTGCCAGCAGCCAACCGGAGGGGTCCTATGGCTACACCTTC.